What follows is one TCR beta chain and its context. MiXCR, applied by TCRdb to the 5' RACE reads, yields one record per CDR3 protein. The data show about 320,000 distinct CDR3 sequences, around 15% seen once. Per the germline V gene, CDR1 is LGHDT and CDR2 is YNNKEL (reference sequence). The CDR3 totals 17 residues. With 0 bases clipped from V and 0 bases from J, the junction kept 6 bases outside the gene matches. The entry originates in a study of T-cell memory formation after mild COVID-19. Sequencing used PBMCs or a T cell subset sorted from them (not recorded which). V is TRBV3-1 and J is TRBJ2-3; 7 bases are a match to TRBD2. This sequence was found in a man in his late teens or twenties who had mild COVID-19 (a few samples of this study predate the infection). Cell type and time point are not known. The CDR3 nucleotides read TGTGCCAGCAGCCAAGACCTAGCGGTTTCTAGCACAGATACGCAGTATTTT. Its translation: CASSQDLAVSSTDTQYF.